The rows below give T cell receptor beta chains drawn from one sample of a study of Ad26.COV2.S vaccination and SARS-CoV-2 variants. The protocol was immunoSEQ multiplex PCR, while the TCRdb copy is restricted to in-frame clones and leaves out a portion. This table holds a few hundred thousand clones, less than 95% found once. The sequencing here drew on peripheral blood, taken in a trial of Ad26.COV2.S vaccine versus placebo. The receptors were sampled from a person between 18 and 65 years old who received the Ad26.COV2.S COVID-19 vaccine or a placebo. CDR3s include the opening cysteine and the closing phenylalanine or tryptophan. Each record gives: J gene, clone size, D gene, V gene, CDR3 protein, CDR3 DNA. A D gene is named only where the DNA matches it firmly. A clone size is listed for some rows: how often the clone was seen (once, few, many), or a class if it is expanded.

>TRBJ2-1|-|-|TRBV7-3
CASSLSLVGEQFF
TGTGCCAGCAGCTTAAGTCTGGTCGGTGAGCAGTTCTTC
>TRBJ2-7|-|-|TRBV13
CASSLVPRLVQYEQYF
TGTGCCAGCAGCTTAGTTCCCCGGCTAGTCCAATACGAGCAGTACTTC
>TRBJ2-1|-|-|TRBV13
CASSFGSPAYNEQFF
TGTGCCAGCAGCTTCGGATCCCCAGCCTACAATGAGCAGTTCTTC
>TRBJ1-2|-|-|TRBV7-9
CASSPGLFYGYTF
TGTGCCAGCAGCCCGGGACTGTTCTATGGCTACACCTTC
>TRBJ2-3|-|-|TRBV6-5
CASSPSGPDTQYF
TGTGCCAGCAGCCCGTCTGGCCCAGATACGCAGTATTTT
>TRBJ1-3|-|-|TRBV10-3
CAISEAGENTIYF
TGTGCCATCAGTGAGGCGGGGGAAAACACCATATATTTT
>TRBJ2-1|once|TRBD2|TRBV7-3
CASSQNSGRDSNEQFF
TGTGCCAGCAGCCAAAATAGCGGGAGAGATTCCAATGAGCAGTTCTTC
>TRBJ2-3|-|TRBD2|TRBV28
CASSLWGLAGDTDTQYF
TGTGCCAGCAGTTTATGGGGACTAGCGGGGGACACAGATACGCAGTATTTT
>TRBJ1-3|-|TRBD1|TRBV7-2
CASSSDRVGNTIYF
TGTGCCAGCAGCTCAGACAGGGTTGGAAACACCATATATTTT
>TRBJ2-4|-|-|TRBV28
CASIIIRDGALFLAKNIQYF
TGTGCCAGCATCATCATCCGGGACGGAGCCTTATTCCTAGCCAAAAACATTCAGTACTTC
>TRBJ2-3|-|TRBD1|TRBV29-1
CSVRTGDIMDTQYF
TGCAGCGTAAGGACAGGCGACATCATGGATACGCAGTATTTT
>TRBJ2-5|once|-|TRBV28
CASSLWEETQYF
TGTGCCAGCAGTTTATGGGAGGAGACCCAGTACTTC
>TRBJ2-3|-|-|TRBV27
CASSLRQENTDTQYF
TGTGCCAGCAGCCTTCGACAGGAAAACACAGATACGCAGTATTTT
>TRBJ1-1|-|-|TRBV3-1/TRBV3-2
CASSQGTTNTEAFF
TGTGCCAGCAGCCAGGGGACAACAAACACTGAAGCTTTCTTT
>TRBJ1-4|-|TRBD1|TRBV7-9
CASSRRDRVEKLFF
TGTGCCAGCAGCCGCCGGGACAGGGTTGAAAAACTGTTTTTT
>TRBJ1-1|once|-|TRBV18
CASSPGQNTEAFF
TGTGCCAGCTCACCTGGACAGAACACTGAAGCTTTCTTT
>TRBJ2-3|-|-|TRBV29-1
CSVEVPGPSTDTQYF
TGCAGCGTTGAGGTGCCAGGACCTAGCACAGATACGCAGTATTTT
>TRBJ1-2|-|-|TRBV6-5
CASSYQGDYGYTF
TGTGCCAGCAGTTACCAAGGGGACTATGGCTACACCTTC
>TRBJ2-5|-|TRBD2|TRBV4-3
CASSQGTSGRARETQYF
TGCGCCAGCAGCCAAGGGACTAGCGGGAGGGCCCGGGAGACCCAGTACTTC
>TRBJ1-4|-|TRBD1|TRBV3-1/TRBV3-2
CASSPRGTVNEKLFF
TGTGCCAGCAGCCCCCGGGGGACAGTCAATGAAAAACTGTTTTTT
>TRBJ2-7|-|-|TRBV28
CASSRPGTGPGHEQYF
TGTGCCAGCAGCCGTCCCGGGACGGGGCCCGGGCACGAGCAGTACTTC
>TRBJ2-2|-|-|TRBV11-3
CASSLSWGSTGELFF
TGTGCCAGCAGCTTATCGTGGGGGTCCACCGGGGAGCTGTTTTTT
>TRBJ2-1|-|TRBD2|TRBV9
CASSVELAGDNEQFF
TGTGCCAGCAGCGTAGAGCTAGCGGGAGACAATGAGCAGTTCTTC
>TRBJ2-3|-|TRBD2|TRBV7-9
CASSLELAGDLSSTDTQYF
TGTGCCAGCAGCTTAGAACTAGCGGGAGACCTCTCTAGCACAGATACGCAGTATTTT
>TRBJ2-1|-|TRBD2|TRBV4-2
CASSQDLRGRPEQFF
TGTGCCAGCAGCCAAGATCTGCGGGGGAGGCCCGAGCAGTTCTTC
>TRBJ2-6|-|-|TRBV19
CASMQAGANVLTF
TGTGCCAGTATGCAGGCTGGGGCCAACGTCCTGACTTTC
>TRBJ2-7|-|TRBD2|TRBV10-3
CAINAGTSYNEQYF
TGTGCCATCAACGCCGGGACTAGCTACAACGAGCAGTACTTC
>TRBJ1-2|-|-|TRBV19
CASSLQESYGYTF
TGTGCCAGTAGCTTGCAGGAGTCATATGGCTACACCTTC